The clone carrying this T cell receptor beta chain was detected once. As yet, its antigen is unknown. Germline CDR1 and CDR2: SGHNT and YYREEE (reference sequence). The CDR3 is made up of 15 amino acids. Trimming removed 4 bases from V and 2 bases from J; junction bases left unmatched: 7. The data stem from a study of cytomegalovirus exposure and HLA in healthy donors. Study-wide results and caveats: Across donors, most TCRs were seen rarely, yet some public ones were widespread. Specificity of a few CMV-associated chains for CMV antigens was verified in vitro. The study carried out a later analysis of TCR beta sequences. It associated approximately 17,000 of them with specific HLA alleles at a false discovery rate of 0.05. A list of about 160 TCR beta chains associated with cytomegalovirus was given.

Primers for the PCR totalled 60 Vbeta and 13 Jbeta. The method was immunoSEQ multiplex PCR; TCRdb's version includes in-frame clones alone and lacks a portion of them. The sample includes roughly 110,000 clones, approximately 73% seen only once; the top ten take about 8%. The receptor comes from a young man in good health and CMV-seronegative. The sequenced sample consisted of PBMCs. The chain combines TRBV5-4 with TRBJ1-1; TRBD1 matches 8 bases. The CDR3 DNA follows: TGTGCCAGCAGCCCCGGACAGGGATTTAACACTGAAGCTTTCTTT. Translated: CASSPGQGFNTEAFF.